The 21 T cell receptor beta chains below come from one sample, sequenced in a study of blood T cell repertoires in COVID-19. Sequencing was performed with immunoSEQ multiplex PCR; in TCRdb, only in-frame clones are kept and a portion is missing. Among roughly 190,000 clones listed, approximately 73% were seen once. The specimen sequenced was PBMCs or T cells enriched from blood (not recorded which). These receptors all stem from a woman aged 45-65 years with acute COVID-19.

In this sample, this clone turned up a few times. The genes are TRBV19 and TRBJ1-4; TRBD1 is a possible D gene (5 bases). The CDR3 length is 15 residues. Trimming took off 10 bases at V and 8 bases at J, with 23 bases between the two ends. CDR1 LNHDA and CDR2 SQIVND come from the germline V gene (reference sequence). The DNA for the CDR3 is TGTGCCACCCGACAGATCCTCCTGGACGGCGAAAAACTGTTTTTT. Amino acid sequence: CATRQILLDGEKLFF. Together with reference TRBV19 and TRBJ1-4, the CDR3 gives the full variable domain: DGGITQSPKYLFRKEGQNVTLSCEQNLNHDAMYWYRQDPGQGLRLIYYSQIVNDFQKGDIAEGYSVSREKKESFPLTVTSAQKNPTAFYLCATRQILLDGEKLFFGSGTQLSVL.

This chain links TRBV6-2 or TRBV6-3 with TRBJ2-7; 13 nucleotides line up with TRBD2. The CDR3 extends over 15 amino acids. CDR1 and CDR2 (germline): MNHEY, SVGEGT. The trim removed 4 bases at V and 4 bases at J, leaving 4 bases unmatched. The CDR3, as DNA: TGTGCCAGCAGTTCTGGGACTAGCGGGGAGTACGAGCAGTACGTC. Translation gives CASSSGTSGEYEQYV.

This clone has a handful of counts. The V and J genes are TRBV7-9 and TRBJ1-2; D is possibly TRBD1 (5 bases). Germline V CDR1 and CDR2: SEHNR, FQNEAQ (reference sequence). CDR3 length: 16 amino acids. Trimming took off 1 base at V and 4 bases at J, with 16 bases between the two ends. This CDR3 reads CASSLEGSQGGYGYTF. The CDR3 DNA reads TGTGCCAGCAGCTTAGAAGGCAGTCAGGGTGGCTATGGCTACACCTTC.

This clone has a single count. The J gene is TRBJ2-1, the V gene TRBV29-1; 14 bases map to TRBD2. CDR1 SQVTM and CDR2 ANQGSEA come from the germline V gene. V shed 1 base, J shed 8 bases, and the junction held 7 bases outside the gene matches. CDR3 length: 16 amino acids. The CDR3 nucleotides are TGCAGCGTTGAAGGCCCGACTAGCGGGGGGGCACATGAGCAGTTCTTC. It yields the protein CSVEGPTSGGAHEQFF.

This clone was picked up a small number of times. This rearrangement joins TRBV27 to TRBJ1-1, with D possibly matching TRBD1 (5 bases). Trimming stripped 3 bases from V and 8 bases from J, with 25 bases between. Germline CDR1 and CDR2: MNHEY and SMNVEV (reference sequence). This CDR3 region has 17 residues. CDR3 nucleotides: TGTGCCAGCAGTTTGATGCCGGGACCGGGGGTCTTGAGGGAAGCTTTCTTT. Translation gives CASSLMPGPGVLREAFF.

The rearrangement uses TRBV18 and TRBJ1-2; D might be TRBD1 (6 bases). Deletions cut 2 bases from V and 1 base from J, with 14 bases between. The CDR3 spans 16 residues. The germline V gene encodes CDR1 KGHSH and CDR2 LQKENI. The CDR3 nucleotides read TGTGCCAGCTCACCAGGGAAGAACAGGGATAACTATGGCTACACCTTC. Its translation is CASSPGKNRDNYGYTF.

The chain joins TRBV5-1 to TRBJ1-3, with D tentatively TRBD1 (6 bases). Germline V gene data show CDR1 as SGHRS and CDR2 as YFSETQ. Trimming took off 5 bases at V and 4 bases at J, with 16 bases between the two ends. The CDR3 is 15 residues long. The CDR3 DNA follows: TGCGCCAGCAGTTCGGACGGGGGGCACGGAAACACCATATATTTT. It yields the protein CASSSDGGHGNTIYF.

This clone was counted only a few times. The chain couples TRBV29-1 to TRBJ1-1; TRBD1 might be the D (6 bases). The germline gives CDR1 SQVTM, CDR2 ANQGSEA. The CDR3 spans 12 residues. V lost 7 bases to trimming and J lost 1 base, with 10 bases between them. CDR3 in DNA: TGCAGCGCTACAGGGTGGAACACTGAAGCTTTCTTT. It translates to CSATGWNTEAFF.

The chain recombines TRBV5-1 with TRBJ2-3, with D hard to call. This CDR3 has 14 amino acids. The V and J ends lost 1 base and 2 bases respectively, with 8 bases between them. Germline V gene lookup returns CDR1 SGHRS and CDR2 YFSETQ. In DNA form, the CDR3 reads TGCGCCAGCAGCTTGCCGTCGGTCACAGATACGCAGTATTTT. Protein: CASSLPSVTDTQYF. Full variable domain (missing parts from reference TRBV5-1 and TRBJ2-3): KAGVTQTPRYLIKTRGQQVTLSCSPISGHRSVSWYQQTPGQGLQFLFEYFSETQRNKGNFPGRFSGRQFSNSRSEMNVSTLELGDSALYLCASSLPSVTDTQYFGPGTRLTVL.

This clone was seen at least ten times. The V gene is TRBV3-1 (or the pseudogene TRBV3-2), the J gene TRBJ2-5, with TRBD2 as a possible D gene (5 bases). V lost 1 base to trimming and J lost 1 base, with 10 bases between them. The CDR3 length is 15 residues. The germline V gene has CDR1 LGHDT and CDR2 YNNKEL (reference sequence). CDR3 protein: CASSQGATTQETQYF. The CDR3 DNA is TGTGCCAGCAGCCAAGGAGCGACTACCCAAGAGACCCAGTACTTC.

The genes are TRBV5-1 and TRBJ1-2; no clear D gene. Trimming removed 0 bases from V and 11 bases from J, with 11 bases in between. Germline V CDR1 and CDR2: SGHRS, YFSETQ. The CDR3 runs 12 residues. Here the CDR3 reads CASSLEQEVYTF. DNA for the CDR3: TGCGCCAGCAGCTTGGAGCAGGAGGTGTACACCTTC.

The chain carries TRBV5-1 and TRBJ1-5, with D possibly TRBD1 on 5 matching bases. Germline lookup yields CDR1 SGHRS and CDR2 YFSETQ. The CDR3 sequence is 14 residues long. The ends were cut back, 3 bases at V and 1 base at J, with 8 bases in the middle. CDR3 coding DNA: TGCGCCAGCAGCTCTGACAGCAGCAATCAGCCCCAGCATTTT. Its translation is CASSSDSSNQPQHF.

The gene calls are TRBV14 and TRBJ2-3; D uncertain. Looked up from germline, CDR1 is SGHDN and CDR2 is FVKESK. This CDR3 spans 16 amino acids. Trimming took 0 bases from V and 7 from J, leaving 17 bases between them. The CDR3 DNA sequence: TGTGCCAGCAGCCAAGATAACACTATTGGCATAAATACGCAGTATTTT. This codes for CASSQDNTIGINTQYF.

J is TRBJ1-1 and V is TRBV4-1, with a weak D call TRBD1 (6 bases). The length of the CDR3 is 13 residues. In germline, CDR1 is MGHRA, CDR2 YSYEKL. Trimming removed 4 bases from V and 8 bases from J, with 14 bases in between. The CDR3 nucleotides read TGCGCCAGCAGCCGTCTGACAGGTTTCGAAGCTTTCTTT. Translating gives CASSRLTGFEAFF.

The gene calls are TRBV11-1 and TRBJ2-7; 13 positions match TRBD2. In germline, CDR1 is SGHAT, CDR2 FQDESV (reference sequence). J gave up 7 bases and V 3 bases, and 6 bases lay outside the gene matches. This CDR3 has 15 residues. In DNA, the CDR3 is TGTGCCAGCAGCTTTACTAGCGGGGGGGCCGAAGAGCAGTACGTC. It codes for CASSFTSGGAEEQYV.

Comments on this clone: The junction and the germline gene differ at one end; a read error may be behind it. The chain's CDR3 is CASSLRLVQDTQYF. CDR3 bases: TGTGCCAGCAGCCTACGACTAGTCCAAGATACCCAGTACTTC. The V and J genes are TRBV28 and TRBJ2-5; a weak D match, TRBD2 (6 bases). Germline-derived CDR1 and CDR2 are MDHEN and SYDVKM. The CDR3 runs to 14 residues.

The chain combines TRBV30 with TRBJ1-2; TRBD1 aligns across 9 bases. This CDR3 comprises 16 residues. The V and J ends lost 0 bases and 7 bases, in that order; junction bases with no gene match: 12. Germline CDR1 is GTSNPN and CDR2 is SVGIG (reference sequence). The CDR3 DNA reads TGTGCCTGGAGTGTACTCGGGACAGGGTTAGGGGCTGGCTACACCTTC. It yields the protein CAWSVLGTGLGAGYTF.

This chain connects TRBV7-3 to TRBJ1-1; TRBD1 agrees at 12 bases. V gave up 5 bases and J gave up 4 bases; unmatched junction bases: 8. The CDR3 spans 16 residues. Germline assignment: CDR1 SGHTA and CDR2 FQGTGA. This CDR3 reads CASSGTGGGLGTEAFF. CDR3 DNA: TGTGCCAGCAGCGGGACAGGGGGCGGTTTGGGCACTGAAGCTTTCTTT.

The genes are TRBV7-2 and TRBJ1-2; D is ambiguous. Trimming left V 4 bases short and J 0 bases short, with 6 bases between. Germline V CDR1 and CDR2: SGHTA, FQGNSA. The CDR3 spans 13 residues. DNA of the CDR3: TGTGCCAGCAGCTCGCAGGCTAACTATGGCTACACCTTC. Its translation: CASSSQANYGYTF.

This clone showed up just once. A much more abundant neighbour one base away suggests this may be a read error. The chain recombines TRBV5-5 with TRBJ1-2; no reliable D call. The CDR3 spans 13 residues. V dropped 0 bases and J dropped 4 bases, with 7 bases sitting between them. The germline V gene encodes CDR1 SGHKS and CDR2 YYEKEE (reference sequence). The CDR3, as DNA: TGTGCCAGCAGCTTGGACAGCCGCTATGGCTACACCTTC. Translating it yields CASSLDSRYGYTF.

This sequence joins TRBV6-5 and TRBJ2-7; no clear D. CDR3 size: 15 residues. Trimming stripped 0 bases from V and 5 bases from J, with 14 bases between. Germline-derived CDR1 and CDR2 are MNHEY and SVGAGI. The CDR3 is CASSYSAGTIHEQYV. The CDR3 DNA follows: TGTGCCAGCAGTTACTCGGCAGGTACGATCCACGAGCAGTACGTC.